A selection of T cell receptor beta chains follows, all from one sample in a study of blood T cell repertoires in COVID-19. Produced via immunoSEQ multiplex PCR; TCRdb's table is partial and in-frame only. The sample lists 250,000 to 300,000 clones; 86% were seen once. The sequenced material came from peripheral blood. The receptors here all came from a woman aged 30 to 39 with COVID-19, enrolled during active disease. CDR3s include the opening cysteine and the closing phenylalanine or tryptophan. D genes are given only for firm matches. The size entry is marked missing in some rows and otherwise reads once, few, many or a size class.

TGTGCCAGTATCAACAGGGGGCATTTGACTGAAGCTTTCTTT,CASINRGHLTEAFF,TRBV19,-,TRBD1,TRBJ1-1
TGTGCCAGCAGCTCACCAGGGGGCGGGGAGCTGTTTTTT,CASSSPGGGELFF,TRBV7-9,-,TRBD1,TRBJ2-2
TGCGCCAGCAGCACGACTACCGACAGGGTGGGGAGTCAGCCCCAGCATTTT,CASSTTTDRVGSQPQHF,TRBV5-1,-,TRBD1,TRBJ1-5
TGTGCCAGCAGTCCCCCCTTAGGTGCGGCGAGCTCCTACAATGAGCAGTTCTTC,CASSPPLGAASSYNEQFF,TRBV27,-,-,TRBJ2-1
TGTGCCAGCAGCTGGTCAGGGGGCTACGAGCAGTACTTC,CASSWSGGYEQYF,TRBV7-9,-,TRBD1,TRBJ2-7
TGTGCCAGCAGCCGTGACAGGGCCAATCAGCCCCAGCATTTT,CASSRDRANQPQHF,TRBV6-5,-,TRBD1,TRBJ1-5
TGCGCCAGCCTTGCGGGGGGAGTCAATGAGCAGTTCTTC,CASLAGGVNEQFF,TRBV10-2,-,TRBD2,TRBJ2-1
TGCGCCAGCAGCCCCGGACTAGCGGGGACGGGTGAGCAGTTCTTC,CASSPGLAGTGEQFF,TRBV5-1,-,TRBD2,TRBJ2-1
TGCAGCGTTCCCTTACAGGGGGCAACTGAAGCTTTCTTT,CSVPLQGATEAFF,TRBV29-1,-,TRBD1,TRBJ1-1
TGTGCCAGCAGGTCGGGACATCTAGAAGGCTACACCTTC,CASRSGHLEGYTF,TRBV7-9,-,-,TRBJ1-2
TGTGCCAGCTCGCAGGAGACGGGACAGAACACCGGGGAGCTGTTTTTT,CASSQETGQNTGELFF,TRBV18,-,-,TRBJ2-2
TGTGCCAGCAGCTTAGGGCGCGGCACTGAAGCTTTCTTT,CASSLGRGTEAFF,TRBV11-3,-,-,TRBJ1-1
TGTGCCAGCAGTATCGACAGTAACACTGAAGCTTTCTTT,CASSIDSNTEAFF,TRBV2,few,-,TRBJ1-1
TGTGCCAGCAGAGCTGACTCAGATACGCAGTATTTT,CASRADSDTQYF,TRBV7-2,-,-,TRBJ2-3
TGTGCCAGCAGTTTCTCGGGCAGGGGGTTTTCACCCCTCCACTTT,CASSFSGRGFSPLHF,TRBV27,-,TRBD1,TRBJ1-6
TGCAGCCTTATGCGGGGGCGCGGGGAGACCCAGTACTTC,CSLMRGRGETQYF,TRBV29-1,-,-,TRBJ2-5
TGTGCCAGCTCACCCGGGACAGGGGGCACCGGGGAGCTGTTTTTT,CASSPGTGGTGELFF,TRBV18,-,TRBD1,TRBJ2-2
TGCGCCAGCAGCTTGGCCGCACAGAACGAATACAATGAGCAGTTCTTC,CASSLAAQNEYNEQFF,TRBV5-1,once,-,TRBJ2-1
TGTGCCACCCCAAGGGGCTCCACCTACGAGCAGTACTTC,CATPRGSTYEQYF,TRBV24-1,once,-,TRBJ2-7
TGCGCCAGCAGCTTTATTGCTAGCGGGGGGACAGATACGCAGTATTTT,CASSFIASGGTDTQYF,TRBV5-1,once,TRBD2,TRBJ2-3
TGTGCCAGCGAAGACAGGGGGCGAACTTTCTATGGCTACACCTTC,CASEDRGRTFYGYTF,TRBV6-5,-,TRBD1,TRBJ1-2
TGTGCCAGCAGCCCGGGACAGGGGGTGGGTGGCTACACCTTC,CASSPGQGVGGYTF,TRBV9,once,TRBD1,TRBJ1-2
TGCGCCAGCAGCTTGGAGGTTTTAGCGGGGGGGCGAGATACGCAGTATTTT,CASSLEVLAGGRDTQYF,TRBV5-1,-,TRBD2,TRBJ2-3
TGTGCCAGCATCCTAACAGGGGGGTTCACTGAAGCTTTCTTT,CASILTGGFTEAFF,TRBV28,-,TRBD1,TRBJ1-1
TGCGCCACCTCTGCGGGTCGCCCTAGGGGCTACACCTTC,CATSAGRPRGYTF,TRBV5-1,-,-,TRBJ1-2
TGTGCCAGCAGCCCCCGAGGAGGGCCCTACGAGCAGTACTTC,CASSPRGGPYEQYF,TRBV9,few,-,TRBJ2-7
TGTGCCAGCAGTTCCCAGACAGGGGTCGATGGCTACACCTTC,CASSSQTGVDGYTF,TRBV6-5,-,TRBD1,TRBJ1-2
TGTGCCAGCAGCTTGGGGAGGGGCCGCTCCATATACGAGCAGTACTTC,CASSLGRGRSIYEQYF,TRBV5-4,once,-,TRBJ2-7
TGTGCCAGCAGCTTATGGGAGGTTATTTCAGATACGCAGTATTTT,CASSLWEVISDTQYF,TRBV7-2,-,-,TRBJ2-3
TGTGCCAGAATAACATACAGGGGGCGTACAGATACGCAGTATTTT,CARITYRGRTDTQYF,TRBV21-1,once,-,TRBJ2-3
TGTGCCAGCTCACCAAACGGGGGGACAGATACGCAGTATTTT,CASSPNGGTDTQYF,TRBV18,-,TRBD2,TRBJ2-3
TGTGCCGCAAGGGAGAGACAGGGGTTTCTTAATGAGCAGTTCTTC,CAARERQGFLNEQFF,TRBV6-5,-,TRBD1,TRBJ2-1
TGTGCCAGCAGCAAGAACAGGGTCAGAAATGGCTACACCTTC,CASSKNRVRNGYTF,TRBV6-2/TRBV6-3,-,-,TRBJ1-2
TGTGCCAGCAGCTTAGCGCAAGAGGATTATCAGCCCCAGCATTTT,CASSLAQEDYQPQHF,TRBV7-9,-,-,TRBJ1-5